This T cell receptor beta chain was recorded in a study of vaccination and CD4 T cells after COVID-19. Regarding the study as a whole: The study found median SARS-CoV-2-reactive clonotypes rising from roughly 21 to 40, not significantly.

Treatment specified: roughly 11-day PBMC culture with coronavirus spike peptide pools or control peptides (ViraFEST assay). This CDR3 spans 12 amino acids. Trimming removed 6 bases from V and 6 bases from J, with 9 bases in between. CDR1 is SGHVS and CDR2 is FQNEAQ in the germline V gene. With respect to this clonotype: As yet, its antigen is unknown.

Once obtained from cultured CD4+ T cells, the DNA was sequenced using the Oncomine TCR Beta short-read assay. From the PCR reads, TCRdb called clonotypes with MiXCR, one entry per CDR3 protein. The sample has over 10,000 distinct CDR3 sequences, roughly two thirds seen once. The receptor comes from a human donor who had recovered from COVID-19. The specimen was CD4+ T cells from blood, cultured in vitro. This chain uses TRBV7-8 with TRBJ1-5; D is ambiguous. The CDR3 region is CASSLTLQPQHF. CDR3 sequence (DNA): TGTGCCAGCAGTCTGACACTTCAGCCCCAGCATTTT.